This T cell receptor beta chain came from a study of response to subunit inactivated influenza vaccine. Notes on the study in general: Authors suggested each seasonal flu vaccination may recruit only limited numbers of new T cells.

The V end was cut by 1 base, the J end by 4 bases, with 14 bases between. The CDR3 is made up of 15 amino acids. Germline CDR1 SGHDN, CDR2 FVKESK. Of note for this clonotype: Its antigen is currently unknown.

TCRdb reprocessed the RT-PCR reads via MiXCR and lists one record per CDR3 protein. The sample yields hundreds of thousands of distinct CDR3 sequences, about 11% seen once. The material sequenced was PBMCs from blood, taken on the day of vaccination. This receptor was obtained from a man between 50 and 59 years old who received an inactivated influenza vaccine. The rearrangement joins TRBV14 to TRBJ2-7; D ambiguous. CDR3 in amino acids: CASSQAEALPYEQYF. CDR3 sequence (DNA): TGTGCCAGCAGCCAAGCAGAGGCCCTCCCGTACGAGCAGTACTTC.